This T cell receptor (beta chain) appears in the sequencing data of a study of tumor-infiltrating lymphocytes in primary liver carcinoma. Study context: Samples had roughly 3.65 to 7.13 million productive TCRbeta reads, comparable between tissue types.

Germline DNA was also extracted, with blood RNA taken from unsorted whole blood. Comment on this clonotype: A read error may produce the germline difference seen at one junction end.

Germline V CDR1 and CDR2: SGHAT, FQNNGV. The CDR3 loop spans 17 amino acids. TCR beta cDNA was prepared out of 500 ng total RNA by means of a constant-region primer. Each TCR beta library was derived from three nested multiplex PCR rounds that employed slightly modified ARM-PCR. Investigators reported that the first two PCR rounds, at 10 to 11 cycles each, used TRBV1-TRBV30 forward primers with a C-beta reverse primer. TCRdb ran MiXCR on the multiplex PCR reads and lists one entry per CDR3 protein. Among about 180,000 distinct CDR3 sequences listed, around 60% were seen once. Sequenced: peripheral blood. The sequence came from a middle-aged man with primary liver carcinoma and hepatitis B virus infection. J is TRBJ1-2 and V is TRBV11-2; D not certain. The CDR3 loop reads CASSLDLRERENYVYTF. Written as DNA, the CDR3 is TGTGCCAGCAGCTTAGATCTCCGGGAGAGGGAGAACTATGTCTACACCTTC. Filled out from reference TRBV11-2 and TRBJ1-2, the complete variable domain reads EAGVAQSPRYKIIEKRQSVAFWCNPISGHATLYWYQQILGQGPKLLIQFQNNGVVDDSQLPKDRFSAERLKGVDSTLKIQPAKLEDSAVYLCASSLDLRERENYVYTFGSGTRLTVV.